The rows below give T cell receptor beta chains drawn from one sample of a study of Graves' ophthalmopathy and Graves' hyperthyroidism. A single record per CDR3 protein comes from TCRdb applying MiXCR to the multiplex PCR reads. The data show about 480,000 distinct CDR3 sequences, 13% to 15% seen once. The sample taken for sequencing was blood. These receptors were obtained from a woman in her 30s with Graves' ophthalmopathy. Each CDR3 is given with its conserved first and last residue. The order of the fields is J gene, V gene, CDR3 protein.

j_gene: TRBJ2-2; v_gene: TRBV12-3/TRBV12-4; CDR3aa: CASSLKVTGELFF
j_gene: TRBJ2-5; v_gene: TRBV3-1; CDR3aa: CASSQVFRQGEETQYF
j_gene: TRBJ1-5; v_gene: TRBV6-7; CDR3aa: CASSYSKYGDNQPQHF
j_gene: TRBJ1-1; v_gene: TRBV5-6; CDR3aa: CASSFIPGQGLPEAFF
j_gene: TRBJ2-5; v_gene: TRBV11-2; CDR3aa: CASSLKSGTGETQYF
j_gene: TRBJ2-2; v_gene: TRBV7-6; CDR3aa: CASSLTTGAVTGELFF
j_gene: TRBJ2-5; v_gene: TRBV20-1; CDR3aa: CSANWQQETQYF
j_gene: TRBJ2-2; v_gene: TRBV5-5; CDR3aa: CASSGARGWTGELFF
j_gene: TRBJ1-5; v_gene: TRBV6-1; CDR3aa: CASSEASGGFQPQHF
j_gene: TRBJ2-3; v_gene: TRBV12-3/TRBV12-4; CDR3aa: CASRRTGSDTQYF
j_gene: TRBJ2-1; v_gene: TRBV6-1; CDR3aa: CASRTGFNEQFF
j_gene: TRBJ2-7; v_gene: TRBV20-1; CDR3aa: CSANRWEYEARQYF
j_gene: TRBJ2-7; v_gene: TRBV5-1; CDR3aa: CASSVGGAASYEQYF
j_gene: TRBJ2-2; v_gene: TRBV5-1; CDR3aa: CASSPTVRGTGELFF
j_gene: TRBJ2-4; v_gene: TRBV28; CDR3aa: CASSLRQGANIKYF
j_gene: TRBJ1-3; v_gene: TRBV12-3/TRBV12-4; CDR3aa: CAFPAVNGNTIYF
j_gene: TRBJ1-1; v_gene: TRBV4-2; CDR3aa: CASSQELRWRGRTLGTEAFF
j_gene: TRBJ2-2; v_gene: TRBV6-5; CDR3aa: CASSYSGRGWGTGELFF
j_gene: TRBJ1-2; v_gene: TRBV4-1; CDR3aa: CASSQGSRGGTHYGYTF
j_gene: TRBJ2-2; v_gene: TRBV11-2; CDR3aa: CASSLKGTTSGATGELFF
j_gene: TRBJ1-2; v_gene: TRBV18; CDR3aa: CASSPPGGSYGYTF
j_gene: TRBJ1-1; v_gene: TRBV24-1; CDR3aa: CATQTGVNTEAFF
j_gene: TRBJ1-5; v_gene: TRBV27; CDR3aa: CASSLRPRNQPQHF
j_gene: TRBJ2-2; v_gene: TRBV7-8; CDR3aa: CASSSGQGVPSNTGELFF
j_gene: TRBJ1-6; v_gene: TRBV27; CDR3aa: CASSAGRLNSPLHF
j_gene: TRBJ2-7; v_gene: TRBV6-1; CDR3aa: CASSRSGENEQYF
j_gene: TRBJ1-1; v_gene: TRBV11-1; CDR3aa: CASSPERTILNTEAFF
j_gene: TRBJ1-1; v_gene: TRBV19; CDR3aa: CASGTGKHTEAFF
j_gene: TRBJ1-5; v_gene: TRBV27; CDR3aa: CASSRGPVSNQPQHF
j_gene: TRBJ2-7; v_gene: TRBV3-1; CDR3aa: CASSYGTGYEQYF
j_gene: TRBJ2-5; v_gene: TRBV9; CDR3aa: CASSVSHQETQYF
j_gene: TRBJ2-5; v_gene: TRBV6-1; CDR3aa: CASTDRDETQYF
j_gene: TRBJ1-2; v_gene: TRBV27; CDR3aa: CASSSPGLQEGYTF
j_gene: TRBJ1-5; v_gene: TRBV7-8; CDR3aa: CASSAPGRKGLGQPQHF
j_gene: TRBJ2-7; v_gene: TRBV12-3/TRBV12-4; CDR3aa: CASSPQGALGYEQYF
j_gene: TRBJ2-2; v_gene: TRBV20-1; CDR3aa: CSAPGTTNTGELFF
j_gene: TRBJ2-3; v_gene: TRBV5-1; CDR3aa: CASSLLAGDGTDTQYF
j_gene: TRBJ2-2; v_gene: TRBV28; CDR3aa: CASSPPGLAGEVSGELFF
j_gene: TRBJ2-7; v_gene: TRBV28; CDR3aa: CASSSIGQARYEQYF
j_gene: TRBJ1-6; v_gene: TRBV28; CDR3aa: CASSPSGQGRNSPLHF
j_gene: TRBJ2-5; v_gene: TRBV6-1; CDR3aa: CASSEVTSGGREQETQYF
j_gene: TRBJ2-4; v_gene: TRBV2; CDR3aa: CASSPEVDRSKYF
j_gene: TRBJ2-5; v_gene: TRBV4-2; CDR3aa: CASSPRSTGETQYF
j_gene: TRBJ1-2; v_gene: TRBV29-1; CDR3aa: CGGTRDRYGYTF
j_gene: TRBJ1-5; v_gene: TRBV18; CDR3aa: CASSPQRGQPQHF
j_gene: TRBJ2-7; v_gene: TRBV4-1; CDR3aa: CASSQTGTTYEQYF
j_gene: TRBJ2-7; v_gene: TRBV24-1; CDR3aa: CATSDFPTYEQYF
j_gene: TRBJ1-3; v_gene: TRBV10-3; CDR3aa: CAISAGTGVGNTIYF
j_gene: TRBJ2-5; v_gene: TRBV3-1; CDR3aa: CASSRPGVTETQYF
j_gene: TRBJ2-5; v_gene: TRBV12-3/TRBV12-4; CDR3aa: CASSALRGMETQYF
j_gene: TRBJ1-2; v_gene: TRBV12-3/TRBV12-4; CDR3aa: CASSSHQQNYGYTF
j_gene: TRBJ1-1; v_gene: TRBV7-8; CDR3aa: CASTEVRLSLGTEAFF
j_gene: TRBJ1-1; v_gene: TRBV28; CDR3aa: CASSPSTGGVSEAFF
j_gene: TRBJ1-2; v_gene: TRBV27; CDR3aa: CASRRDSWLHDGYTF
j_gene: TRBJ2-2; v_gene: TRBV6-2/TRBV6-3; CDR3aa: CASSYVLRTGELFF
j_gene: TRBJ1-6; v_gene: TRBV6-5; CDR3aa: CASSFGQAADSPLHF